These 3 T cell receptor beta chains originate from one sample sequenced in a study of blood T cell repertoires in COVID-19. Generated by immunoSEQ multiplex PCR, the TCRdb table keeps only in-frame clones and is missing some. The sample lists roughly 340,000 clones; around 91% were seen once. The sample taken for sequencing was PBMCs or T cells enriched from blood (not recorded which). All receptors come from a man aged 18 to 30 who had recovered from COVID-19.

The chain has TRBV2 and TRBJ2-7; weak D call: TRBD1 (5 bases). The CDR3 totals 11 residues. Germline lookup yields CDR1 SNHLY and CDR2 FYNNEI. CDR3 in amino acids: CASSVQGPAWV. Here the CDR3 DNA reads TGTGCCAGCAGTGTTCAGGGTCCCGCGTGGGTC.

The V call is TRBV7-6, the J call TRBJ1-4, with 9 bases identical to TRBD1. CDR3 length equals 14 residues. From germline, CDR1 is SGHVS and CDR2 FNYEAQ. The V gene end was trimmed by 5 bases and the J gene end by 5 bases; junction bases not matched to a gene: 3. The DNA for the CDR3 is TGTGCCAGCAGCCGGGGACAGGGCAATGAAAAACTGTTTTTT. Its protein product is CASSRGQGNEKLFF.

This clone was seen only once. This chain connects TRBV7-9 to TRBJ2-2; a weak D match, TRBD2 (6 bases). V was clipped by 3 bases and J by 3 bases, with 14 bases between them. Germline assignment: CDR1 SEHNR and CDR2 FQNEAQ (reference sequence). The CDR3 runs 16 residues. CDR3 in DNA: TGTGCCAGCAGCTTTAAAGGAGGGCCGCACACCGGGGAGCTGTTTTTT. It translates to CASSFKGGPHTGELFF. Based on the CDR3 plus reference TRBV7-9 and TRBJ2-2, the full variable domain is DTGVSQNPRHKITKRGQNVTFRCDPISEHNRLYWYRQTLGQGPEFLTYFQNEAQLEKSRLLSDRFSAERPKGSFSTLEIQRTEQGDSAMYLCASSFKGGPHTGELFFGEGSRLTVL.